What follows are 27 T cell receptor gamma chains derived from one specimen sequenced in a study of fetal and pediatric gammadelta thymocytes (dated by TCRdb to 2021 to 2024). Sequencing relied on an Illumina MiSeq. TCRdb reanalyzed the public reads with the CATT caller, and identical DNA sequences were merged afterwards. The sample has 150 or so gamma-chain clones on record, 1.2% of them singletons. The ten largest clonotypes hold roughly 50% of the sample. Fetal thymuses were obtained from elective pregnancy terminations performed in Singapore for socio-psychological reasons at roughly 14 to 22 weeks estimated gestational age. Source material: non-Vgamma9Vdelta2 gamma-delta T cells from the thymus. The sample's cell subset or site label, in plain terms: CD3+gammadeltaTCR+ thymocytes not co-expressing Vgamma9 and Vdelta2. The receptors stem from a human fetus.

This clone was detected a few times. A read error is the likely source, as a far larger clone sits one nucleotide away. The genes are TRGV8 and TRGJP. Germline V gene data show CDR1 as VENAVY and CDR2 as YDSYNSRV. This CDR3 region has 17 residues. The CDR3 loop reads CATWDSRQELDKKIKVF. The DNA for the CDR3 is TGTGCCACCTGGGATAGCCGTCAAGAGTTGGACAAAAAAATCAAGGTATTT.

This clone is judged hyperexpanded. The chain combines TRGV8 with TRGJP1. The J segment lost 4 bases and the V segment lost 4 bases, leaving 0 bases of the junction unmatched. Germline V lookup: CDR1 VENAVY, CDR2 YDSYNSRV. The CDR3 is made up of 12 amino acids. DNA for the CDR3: TGTGCCACCTGGGACACTGGTTGGTTCAAGATATTT. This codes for CATWDTGWFKIF.

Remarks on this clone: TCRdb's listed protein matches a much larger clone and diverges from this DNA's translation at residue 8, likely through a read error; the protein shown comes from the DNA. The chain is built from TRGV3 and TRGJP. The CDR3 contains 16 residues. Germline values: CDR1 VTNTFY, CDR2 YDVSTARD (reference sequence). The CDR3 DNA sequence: TGTGCCACCTGGGACAGGCAAAAGTTGGGCAAAAAAATCAAGGTATTT. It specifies CATWDRQKLGKKIKVF.

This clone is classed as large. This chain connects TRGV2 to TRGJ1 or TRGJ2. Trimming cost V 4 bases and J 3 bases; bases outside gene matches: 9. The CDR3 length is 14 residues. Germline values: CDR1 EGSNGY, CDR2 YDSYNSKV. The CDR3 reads CATWEKIGYYKKLF. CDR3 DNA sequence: TGTGCCACCTGGGAAAAAATCGGTTATTATAAGAAACTCTTT.

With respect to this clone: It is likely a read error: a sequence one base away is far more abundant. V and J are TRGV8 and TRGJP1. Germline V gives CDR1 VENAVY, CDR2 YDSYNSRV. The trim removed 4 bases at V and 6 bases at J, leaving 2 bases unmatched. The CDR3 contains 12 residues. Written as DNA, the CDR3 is TGTGCCACCTGGGACTCTGGTTGGTTCAAGATATTT. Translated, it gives CATWDSGWFKIF.

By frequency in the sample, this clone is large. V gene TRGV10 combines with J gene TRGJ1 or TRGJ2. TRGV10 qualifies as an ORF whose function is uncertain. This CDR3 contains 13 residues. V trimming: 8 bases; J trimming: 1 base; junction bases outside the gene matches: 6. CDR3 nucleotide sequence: TGTGCTGCGTGGGATAAAAATTATTATAAGAAACTCTTT. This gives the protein CAAWDKNYYKKLF.

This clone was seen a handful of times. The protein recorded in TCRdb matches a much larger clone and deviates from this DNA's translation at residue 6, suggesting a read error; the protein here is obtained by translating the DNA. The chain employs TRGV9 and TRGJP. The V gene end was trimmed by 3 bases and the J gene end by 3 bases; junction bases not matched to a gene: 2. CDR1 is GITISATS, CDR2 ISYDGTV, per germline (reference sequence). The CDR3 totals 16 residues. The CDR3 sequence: CALWEMQELGKKIKVF. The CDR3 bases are TGTGCCTTGTGGGAGATGCAAGAGTTGGGCAAAAAAATCAAGGTATTT.

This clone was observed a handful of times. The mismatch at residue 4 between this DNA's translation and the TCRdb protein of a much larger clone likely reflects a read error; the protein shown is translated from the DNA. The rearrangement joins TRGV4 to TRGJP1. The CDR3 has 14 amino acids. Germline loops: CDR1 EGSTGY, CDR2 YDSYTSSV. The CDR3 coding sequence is TGTGCCACCTGTGATGCCATCACTGGTTGGTTCAAGATATTT. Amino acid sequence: CATCDAITGWFKIF.

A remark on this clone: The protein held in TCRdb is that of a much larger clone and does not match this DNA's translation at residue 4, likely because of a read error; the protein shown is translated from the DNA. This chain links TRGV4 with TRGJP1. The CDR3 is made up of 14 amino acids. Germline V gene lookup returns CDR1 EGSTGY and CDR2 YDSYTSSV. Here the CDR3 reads CATLDAITGWFKIF. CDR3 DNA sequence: TGTGCCACCTTGGATGCCATCACTGGTTGGTTCAAGATATTT.

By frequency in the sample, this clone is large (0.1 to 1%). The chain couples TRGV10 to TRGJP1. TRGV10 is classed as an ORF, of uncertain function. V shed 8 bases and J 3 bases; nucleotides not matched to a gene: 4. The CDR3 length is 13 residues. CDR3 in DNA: TGTGCTGCGTGGGATTCCACTGGTTGGTTCAAGATATTT. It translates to CAAWDSTGWFKIF.

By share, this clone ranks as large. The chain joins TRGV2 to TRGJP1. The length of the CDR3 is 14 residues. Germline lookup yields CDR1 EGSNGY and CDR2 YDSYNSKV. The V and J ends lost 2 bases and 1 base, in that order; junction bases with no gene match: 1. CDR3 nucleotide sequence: TGTGCCACCTGGGACGTTACCACTGGTTGGTTCAAGATATTT. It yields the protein CATWDVTTGWFKIF.

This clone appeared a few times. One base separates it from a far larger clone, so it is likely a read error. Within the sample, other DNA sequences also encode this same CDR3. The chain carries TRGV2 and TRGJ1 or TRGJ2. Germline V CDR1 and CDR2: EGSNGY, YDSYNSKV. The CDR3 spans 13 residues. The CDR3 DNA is TGTGCCACATGGGACGGGAATTATTATAAGAAACTCTTT. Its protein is CATWDGNYYKKLF.

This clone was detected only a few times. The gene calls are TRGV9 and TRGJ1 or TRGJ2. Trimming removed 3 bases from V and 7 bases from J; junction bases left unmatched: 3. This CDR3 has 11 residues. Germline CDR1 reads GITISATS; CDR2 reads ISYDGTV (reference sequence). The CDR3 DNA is TGTGCCTTGTGGGAGTCCTATAAGAAACTCTTT. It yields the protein CALWESYKKLF.

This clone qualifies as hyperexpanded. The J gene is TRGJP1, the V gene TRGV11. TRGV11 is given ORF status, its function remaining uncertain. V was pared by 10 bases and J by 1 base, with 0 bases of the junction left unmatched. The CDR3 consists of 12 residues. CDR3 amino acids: CACCTTGWFKIF. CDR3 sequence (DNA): TGTGCCTGCTGTACCACTGGTTGGTTCAAGATATTT.

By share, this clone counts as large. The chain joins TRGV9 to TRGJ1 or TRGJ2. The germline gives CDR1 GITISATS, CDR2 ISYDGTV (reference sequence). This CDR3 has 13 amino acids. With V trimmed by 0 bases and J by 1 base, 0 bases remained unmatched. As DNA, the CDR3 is TGTGCCTTGTGGGAGGTGAATTATTATAAGAAACTCTTT. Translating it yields CALWEVNYYKKLF.

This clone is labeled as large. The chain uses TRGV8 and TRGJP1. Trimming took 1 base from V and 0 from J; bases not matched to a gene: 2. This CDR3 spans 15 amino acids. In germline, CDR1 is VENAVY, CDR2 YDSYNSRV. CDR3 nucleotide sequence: TGTGCCACCTGGGATAGCCATACCACTGGTTGGTTCAAGATATTT. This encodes CATWDSHTTGWFKIF.

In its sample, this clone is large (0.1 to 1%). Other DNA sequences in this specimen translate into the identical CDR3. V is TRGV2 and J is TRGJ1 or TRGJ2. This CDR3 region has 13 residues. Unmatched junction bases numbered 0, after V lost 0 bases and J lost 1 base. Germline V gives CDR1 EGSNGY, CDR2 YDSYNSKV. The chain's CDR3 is CATWDGNYYKKLF. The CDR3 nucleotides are TGTGCCACCTGGGACGGGAATTATTATAAGAAACTCTTT.

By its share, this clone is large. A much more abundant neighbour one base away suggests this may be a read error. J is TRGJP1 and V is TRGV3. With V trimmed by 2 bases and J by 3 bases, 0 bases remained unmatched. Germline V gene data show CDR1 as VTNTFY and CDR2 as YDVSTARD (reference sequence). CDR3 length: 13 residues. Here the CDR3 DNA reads TGTGCCACCTGGGACACCACTGGTTGGTTCAAGATATTT. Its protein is CATWDTTGWFKIF.

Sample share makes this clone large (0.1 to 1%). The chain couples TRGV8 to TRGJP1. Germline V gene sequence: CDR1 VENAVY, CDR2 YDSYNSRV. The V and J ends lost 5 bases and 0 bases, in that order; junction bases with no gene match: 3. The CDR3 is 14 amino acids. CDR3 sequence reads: CATWVDTTGWFKIF. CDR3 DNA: TGTGCCACCTGGGTTGATACCACTGGTTGGTTCAAGATATTT.

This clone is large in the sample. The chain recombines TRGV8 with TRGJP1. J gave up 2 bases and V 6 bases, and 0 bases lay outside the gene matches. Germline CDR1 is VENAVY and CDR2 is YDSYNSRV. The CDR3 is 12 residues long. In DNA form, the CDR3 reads TGTGCCACCTGGACCACTGGTTGGTTCAAGATATTT. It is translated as CATWTTGWFKIF.

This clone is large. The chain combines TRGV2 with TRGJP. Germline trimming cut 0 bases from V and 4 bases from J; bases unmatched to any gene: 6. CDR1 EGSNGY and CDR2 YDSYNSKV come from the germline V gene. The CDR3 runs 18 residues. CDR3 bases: TGTGCCACCTGGGACGGGCTCTCTCAAGAGTTGGGCAAAAAAATCAAGGTATTT. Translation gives CATWDGLSQELGKKIKVF.

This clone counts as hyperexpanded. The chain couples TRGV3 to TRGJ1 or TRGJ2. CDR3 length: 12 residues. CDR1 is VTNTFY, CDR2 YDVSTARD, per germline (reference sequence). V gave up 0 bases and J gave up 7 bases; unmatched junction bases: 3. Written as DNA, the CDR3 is TGTGCCACCTGGGACAGGCACTATAAGAAACTCTTT. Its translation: CATWDRHYKKLF.

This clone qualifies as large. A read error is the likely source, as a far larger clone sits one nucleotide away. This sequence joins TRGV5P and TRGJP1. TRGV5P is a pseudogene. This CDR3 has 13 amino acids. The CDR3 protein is CATWGTTGWFKIF. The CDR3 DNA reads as TGTGCCACCTGGGGTACCACTGGTTGGTTCAAGATATTT.

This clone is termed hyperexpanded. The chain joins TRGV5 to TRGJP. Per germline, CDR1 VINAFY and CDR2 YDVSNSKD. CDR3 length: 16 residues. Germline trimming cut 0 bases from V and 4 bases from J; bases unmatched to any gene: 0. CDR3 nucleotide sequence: TGTGCCACCTGGGACAGGCAAGAGTTGGGCAAAAAAATCAAGGTATTT. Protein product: CATWDRQELGKKIKVF.

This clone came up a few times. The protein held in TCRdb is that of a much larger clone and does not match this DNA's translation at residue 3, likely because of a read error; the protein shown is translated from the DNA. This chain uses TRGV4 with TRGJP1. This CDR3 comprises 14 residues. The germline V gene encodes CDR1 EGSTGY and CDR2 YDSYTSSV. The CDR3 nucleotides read TGTGCCGCCTGGGTTGATACCACTGGTTGGTTCAAGATATTT. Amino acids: CAAWVDTTGWFKIF.

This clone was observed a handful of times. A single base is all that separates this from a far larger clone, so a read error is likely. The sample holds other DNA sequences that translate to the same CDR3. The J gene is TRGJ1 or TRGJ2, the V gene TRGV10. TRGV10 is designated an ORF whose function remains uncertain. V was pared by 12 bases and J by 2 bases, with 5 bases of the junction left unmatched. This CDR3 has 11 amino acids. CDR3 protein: CAAWDYYKKLF. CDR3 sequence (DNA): TGTGCTGCATGGGATTATTATAAGAAACTCTTT.

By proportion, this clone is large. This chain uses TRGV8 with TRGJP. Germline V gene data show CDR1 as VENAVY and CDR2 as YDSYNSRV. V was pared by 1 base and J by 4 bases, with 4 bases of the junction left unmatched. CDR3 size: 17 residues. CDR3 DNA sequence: TGTGCCACCTGGGATAGCCGTCAAGAGTTGGGCAAAAAAATCAAGGTATTT. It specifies CATWDSRQELGKKIKVF.